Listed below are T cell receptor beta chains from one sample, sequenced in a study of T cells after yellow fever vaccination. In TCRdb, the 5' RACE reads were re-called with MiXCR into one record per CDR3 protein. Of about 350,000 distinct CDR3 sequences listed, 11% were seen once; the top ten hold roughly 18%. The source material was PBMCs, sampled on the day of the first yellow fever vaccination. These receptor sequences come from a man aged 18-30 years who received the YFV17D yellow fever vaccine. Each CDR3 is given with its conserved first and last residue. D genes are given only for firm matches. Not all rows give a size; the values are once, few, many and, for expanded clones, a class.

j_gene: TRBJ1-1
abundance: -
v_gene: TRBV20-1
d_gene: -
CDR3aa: CSAREGTVNTEAFF
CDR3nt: TGCAGTGCTAGAGAGGGGACCGTGAACACTGAAGCTTTCTTT

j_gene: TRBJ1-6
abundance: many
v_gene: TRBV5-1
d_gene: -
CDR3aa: CASSSETRGLLHF
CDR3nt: TGCGCCAGCAGCTCGGAAACCAGGGGACTCCTCCACTTT

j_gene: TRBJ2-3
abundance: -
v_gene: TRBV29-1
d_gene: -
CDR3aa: CSVEDQLGGDTQYF
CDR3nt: TGCAGCGTTGAAGATCAATTAGGGGGAGATACGCAGTATTTT

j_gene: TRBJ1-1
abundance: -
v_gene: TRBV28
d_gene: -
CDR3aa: CATKTGMNTEAFF
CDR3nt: TGTGCCACCAAAACGGGCATGAACACTGAAGCTTTCTTT

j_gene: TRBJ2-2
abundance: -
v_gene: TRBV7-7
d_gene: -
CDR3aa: CASSATKGILTGELFF
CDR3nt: TGTGCCAGCAGCGCCACGAAGGGGATTCTCACCGGGGAGCTGTTTTTT

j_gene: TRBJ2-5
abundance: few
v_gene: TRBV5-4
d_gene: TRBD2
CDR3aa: CASSKKKDTSGVQETQYF
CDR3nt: TGTGCCAGCAGCAAAAAAAAAGATACTAGCGGGGTCCAAGAGACCCAGTACTTC

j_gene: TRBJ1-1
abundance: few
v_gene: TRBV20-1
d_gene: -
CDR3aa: CSAPPKGRGTEAFF
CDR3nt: TGCAGTGCTCCCCCCAAGGGTAGGGGGACTGAAGCTTTCTTT

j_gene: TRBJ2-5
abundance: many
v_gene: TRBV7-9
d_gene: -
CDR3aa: CASSLGRETQYF
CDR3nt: TGTGCCAGCAGCTTAGGCCGTGAGACCCAGTACTTC

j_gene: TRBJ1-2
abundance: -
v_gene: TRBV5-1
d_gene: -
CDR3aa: CASRPPSQNYPRGYTF
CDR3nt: TGCGCCAGCAGGCCCCCAAGCCAAAACTATCCTCGGGGCTACACCTTC

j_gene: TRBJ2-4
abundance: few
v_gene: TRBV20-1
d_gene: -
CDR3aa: CSAKRGALAKNIQYF
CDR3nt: TGCAGTGCCAAGAGGGGGGCATTAGCCAAAAACATTCAGTACTTC

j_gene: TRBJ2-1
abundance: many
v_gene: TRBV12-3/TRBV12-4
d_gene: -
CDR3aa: CASSRRGLGNEQFF
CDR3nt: TGTGCCAGCAGTAGGCGGGGGCTGGGCAATGAGCAGTTCTTC

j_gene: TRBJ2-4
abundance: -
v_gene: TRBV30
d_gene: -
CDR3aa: CAWRPDLAKNIQYF
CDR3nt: TGTGCCTGGCGACCGGACTTAGCCAAAAACATTCAGTACTTC

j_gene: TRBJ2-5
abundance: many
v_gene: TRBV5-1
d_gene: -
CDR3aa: CASSLEGHRQETQYF
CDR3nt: TGCGCCAGCAGCTTGGAAGGACACCGGCAGGAGACCCAGTACTTC

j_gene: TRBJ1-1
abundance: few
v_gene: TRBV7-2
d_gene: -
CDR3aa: CASSLDNQGWAEAFF
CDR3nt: TGTGCCAGCAGCTTAGATAATCAGGGGTGGGCTGAAGCTTTCTTT

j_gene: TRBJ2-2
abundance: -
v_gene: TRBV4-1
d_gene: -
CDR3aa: CASSQYGGDTGELFF
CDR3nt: TGCGCCAGCAGCCAATATGGTGGGGACACCGGGGAGCTGTTTTTT

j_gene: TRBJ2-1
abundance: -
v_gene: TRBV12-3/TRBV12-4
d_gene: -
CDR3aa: CASSLNRAVGNEQFF
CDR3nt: TGTGCCAGCAGTTTAAACAGGGCTGTTGGGAATGAGCAGTTCTTC